The 20 T cell receptor beta chains below come from one sample, sequenced in a study of T cells after yellow fever vaccination. In TCRdb, the 5' RACE reads were re-called with MiXCR into one record per CDR3 protein. This sample has approximately 550,000 distinct CDR3 sequences, with about a fifth found just once. The sequenced sample was PBMCs, obtained 15 days after the yellow fever booster vaccination. All receptors derive from a man aged 25-45 years who received the YFV17D yellow fever vaccine.

This clonotype came up a few times. The V call is TRBV20-1, the J call TRBJ2-2, with 7 bases aligning to TRBD2. Looked up from germline, CDR1 is DFQATT and CDR2 is SNEGSKA (reference sequence). V shed 1 base and J 6 bases; nucleotides not matched to a gene: 5. The CDR3 loop spans 14 amino acids. As DNA, the CDR3 is TGCAGTGCTAGAGTTCGGGGGAGGGCCGGGGAGCTGTTTTTT. It specifies CSARVRGRAGELFF.

The chain employs TRBV20-1 and TRBJ1-6; maybe TRBD1 (5 bases). There are 15 residues in the CDR3. Germline lookup yields CDR1 DFQATT and CDR2 SNEGSKA (reference sequence). The V end lost 3 bases, the J end lost 14 bases, and 23 bases lay between the germline ends. CDR3 bases: TGCAGTGCTAGTGTTGATGGTGCGAGGGGAGACACCCTCCACTTT. Translated: CSASVDGARGDTLHF.

J is TRBJ2-1 and V is TRBV6-2 or TRBV6-3; unclear D gene. This CDR3 is built from 14 residues. The germline V gene encodes CDR1 MNHEY and CDR2 SVGEGT. Between the trimmed V and J ends, which lost 1 base and 5 bases, there was a span of 9 bases. The CDR3: CASSYWAGDNEQFF. CDR3 in DNA: TGTGCCAGCAGTTACTGGGCCGGAGACAATGAGCAGTTCTTC.

This clonotype showed up just a few times. V gene TRBV5-4 combines with J gene TRBJ2-1; TRBD2 is a possible D gene (5 bases). Germline CDR1 SGHNT, CDR2 YYREEE (reference sequence). V was clipped by 0 bases and J by 3 bases, with 7 bases between them. The CDR3 spans 14 residues. The CDR3 is CASSLEADYNEQFF. The DNA for the CDR3 is TGTGCCAGCAGCTTGGAAGCGGACTACAATGAGCAGTTCTTC.

This clonotype came up a few times. The V and J genes are TRBV20-1 and TRBJ2-1; 9 nucleotides agree with TRBD2. Trimming removed 3 bases from V and 2 bases from J; junction bases left unmatched: 11. The germline CDR1 and CDR2 sequences are DFQATT and SNEGSKA (reference sequence). The CDR3 is made up of 17 amino acids. The CDR3 spells CSASGVLGGRAYNEQFF. In DNA, the CDR3 is TGCAGTGCTAGCGGCGTACTTGGCGGGAGGGCCTACAATGAGCAGTTCTTC.

CDR3 DNA sequence: TGTGCCAGCAGTCTAGGGACAGGGGGCGGGTTGGTGGATGAGCAGTTCTTC. Translated, it gives CASSLGTGGGLVDEQFF. The rearrangement links TRBV12-3 or TRBV12-4 to TRBJ2-1; TRBD1 matches 12 bases. V lost 5 bases, J lost 8 bases, and 13 bases stayed unmatched. The CDR3 sequence is 17 residues long.

This clonotype was counted between two and nine times. The rearrangement links TRBV3-1 to TRBJ2-1; D not certain. Germline CDR1 LGHDT, CDR2 YNNKEL (reference sequence). With 2 bases removed from V and 8 bases from J, the gap between germline ends came to 10 bases. CDR3 length equals 13 residues. The CDR3 DNA reads TGTGCCAGCAGCCAACTCTCTGGGGATGAGCAGTTCTTC. It codes for CASSQLSGDEQFF.

J is TRBJ2-1 and V is TRBV9, with 8 bases matching TRBD2. In germline, CDR1 is SGDLS, CDR2 YYNGEE. V lost 2 bases and J lost 6; bases outside the gene matches: 10. This CDR3 has 16 amino acids. The CDR3 sequence: CASSVGTRRTSNEQFF. CDR3 DNA sequence: TGTGCCAGCAGCGTTGGGACTAGGCGGACGTCCAATGAGCAGTTCTTC.

This clonotype has more than one count but fewer than ten. The rearrangement links TRBV11-2 to TRBJ2-2; D uncertain. V was pared by 4 bases and J by 3 bases, with 12 bases between. This CDR3 spans 15 amino acids. The germline V gene has CDR1 SGHAT and CDR2 FQNNGV. This CDR3 reads CASSSFNSHTGELFF. CDR3 nucleotide sequence: TGTGCCAGCAGCTCCTTTAACAGCCACACCGGGGAGCTGTTTTTT.

The chain links TRBV5-6 to TRBJ2-1; tentatively, D is TRBD2 (6 bases). Per germline, CDR1 SGHDT and CDR2 YYEEEE. CDR3 length: 15 amino acids. The germline V and J ends were trimmed by 5 bases and 3 bases, with 15 bases remaining between them. Here the CDR3 DNA reads TGTGCCAGCAGTCTAATTTCCGGGGGCTACAATGAGCAGTTCTTC. Translation: CASSLISGGYNEQFF. Complete variable domain (other parts from reference TRBV5-6 and TRBJ2-1): DAGVTQSPTHLIKTRGQQVTLRCSPKSGHDTVSWYQQALGQGPQFIFQYYEEEERQRGNFPDRFSGHQFPNYSSELNVNALLLGDSALYLCASSLISGGYNEQFFGPGTRLTVL.

This clonotype came up once. The chain combines TRBV3-1 with TRBJ2-7; 8 bases fit TRBD2. From germline, CDR1 is LGHDT and CDR2 YNNKEL (reference sequence). This CDR3 is built from 16 residues. V gave up 0 bases and J gave up 4 bases; unmatched junction bases: 8. The CDR3 DNA reads as TGTGCCAGCAGCCAAGAAAGGCGGGGGGAGTGGTACGAGCAGTACTTC. It is translated as CASSQERRGEWYEQYF.

The sample holds a few counts of this clonotype. This chain links TRBV7-2 with TRBJ1-4, with 7 bases aligning to TRBD1. This CDR3 spans 15 amino acids. CDR1 and CDR2 (germline): SGHTA, FQGNSA. V lost 4 bases, J lost 4 bases, and 6 bases stayed unmatched. The CDR3 reads CASSSGGQHNEKLFF. Here the CDR3 DNA reads TGTGCCAGCAGCTCTGGGGGACAGCATAATGAAAAACTGTTTTTT.

This clonotype was counted only a few times. The chain employs TRBV10-3 and TRBJ2-7, with 7 bases matching TRBD2. The CDR3 is 13 residues long. With 6 bases clipped from V and 6 bases from J, the junction kept 8 bases outside the gene matches. The germline CDR1 and CDR2 sequences are ENHRY and SYGVKD. The CDR3, as DNA: TGTGCCATCAGACGGACTAGTCGGGGCGAGCAGTACTTC. It codes for CAIRRTSRGEQYF.

V gene TRBV12-3 or TRBV12-4 combines with J gene TRBJ2-1; 9 positions agree with TRBD1. V lost 6 bases to trimming and J lost 2 bases; unmatched junction nucleotides: 5. This CDR3 contains 15 residues. CDR3 loop: CASRVGQGTYNEQFF. The CDR3 bases are TGTGCCAGCAGGGTCGGACAGGGGACCTACAATGAGCAGTTCTTC.

This clonotype has only a few counts. The rearrangement links TRBV14 to TRBJ2-5, with D perhaps TRBD2 (6 bases). Germline CDR1 and CDR2: SGHDN and FVKESK. CDR3 size: 14 residues. V was trimmed by 5 bases and J by 7 bases, leaving 17 bases between them. The CDR3 region has the DNA TGTGCCAGCAGCGACGGAGGGTCCCGGAGGACCCAGTACTTC. It encodes CASSDGGSRRTQYF.

CDR3 in DNA: TGTGCCAGCTCACCAGGATTGGAAGAAGGAGGAGGGTCCCTCCCCGGAAAGCCCCAGCATTTT. This sequence encodes CASSPGLEEGGGSLPGKPQHF. V and J are TRBV18 and TRBJ1-5; D gene uncertain. The germline V gene has CDR1 KGHSH and CDR2 LQKENI. V was trimmed by 2 bases and J by 8 bases, leaving 34 bases between them. The CDR3 consists of 21 residues.

The sample holds a few counts of this clonotype. The chain has TRBV15 and TRBJ2-5, with a tentative D call TRBD2 (7 bases). The length of the CDR3 is 17 residues. The V and J ends lost 1 base and 4 bases respectively, with 19 bases between them. Germline loops: CDR1 LNHNV, CDR2 YYDKDF (reference sequence). The CDR3 bases are TGTGCCACCAGCAGAGTGGTAGGGGGGGCTTCGAGAGAGACCCAGTACTTC. Its translation is CATSRVVGGASRETQYF.

This chain uses TRBV23-1 with TRBJ2-3; 7 bases fit TRBD1. TRBV23-1 belongs to the ORF category, with a function that is uncertain. The CDR3 extends over 17 amino acids. The trim removed 0 bases at V and 4 bases at J, leaving 10 bases unmatched. The CDR3 protein is CASSQSSKGGEPDTQYF. For the CDR3, the DNA is TGCGCCAGCAGTCAATCGAGTAAAGGGGGCGAGCCAGATACGCAGTATTTT.

This clonotype was picked up many times. The rearrangement joins TRBV21-1 to TRBJ1-1; TRBD1, as called in the table, went unchecked against the DNA. TRBV21-1 is termed a pseudogene. The CDR3 has 16 residues. CDR3 region: CASSTHRGRGPTEAFF. The DNA for the CDR3 is TGTGCCAGCAGCACCCACAGGGGGCGAGGTCCCACTGAAGCTTTCTTT.

This clonotype was detected only a few times. A read error may produce the germline difference seen at one junction end. This chain uses TRBV7-7 with TRBJ2-5, with a weak D call TRBD2 (6 bases). The CDR3 has 15 amino acids. The germline V gene encodes CDR1 SSHAT and CDR2 FNYEAQ (reference sequence). The CDR3 DNA follows: TGTGCTAGCAGCCCTCGGACTACCCGAGGGGAGACCCAGTACTTC. Translating it yields CASSPRTTRGETQYF.